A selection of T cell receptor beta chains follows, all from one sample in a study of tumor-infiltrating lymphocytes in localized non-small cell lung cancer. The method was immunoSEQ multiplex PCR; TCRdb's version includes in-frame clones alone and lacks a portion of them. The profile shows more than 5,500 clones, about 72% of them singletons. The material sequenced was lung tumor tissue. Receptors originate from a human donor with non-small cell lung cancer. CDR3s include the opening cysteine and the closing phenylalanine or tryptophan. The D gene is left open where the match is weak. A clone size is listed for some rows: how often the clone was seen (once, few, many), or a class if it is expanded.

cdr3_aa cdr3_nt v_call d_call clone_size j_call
CASSDRGIKETQYF TGTGCCAGCAGTGACAGGGGGATAAAAGAGACCCAGTACTTC TRBV28 TRBD1 NA TRBJ2-5
CASSQGQLNTEAFF TGCGCCAGCAGCCAAGGACAGCTGAACACTGAAGCTTTCTTT TRBV5-1 NA NA TRBJ1-1
CASRENREGVRGYTF TGTGCCAGCAGGGAAAACAGGGAAGGAGTTCGGGGCTACACCTTC TRBV2 NA few TRBJ1-2
CSVDSRNTEAFF TGCAGCGTGGACAGCAGGAACACTGAAGCTTTCTTT TRBV29-1 NA NA TRBJ1-1
CASSPSRSYEQYF TGTGCCAGTAGTCCTAGTCGGAGTTACGAGCAGTACTTC TRBV19 NA NA TRBJ2-7
CASSPTSGDLTDTQYF TGTGCCAGCAGCCCAACAAGCGGGGATCTCACAGATACGCAGTATTTT TRBV13 TRBD2 NA TRBJ2-3
CASSIWLNTEAFF TGTGCCAGTAGTATTTGGTTGAACACTGAAGCTTTCTTT TRBV19 NA NA TRBJ1-1
CSVGGTQETQYF TGCAGCGTTGGAGGGACTCAAGAGACCCAGTACTTC TRBV29-1 NA NA TRBJ2-5
CASSSPQGRGLARQHF TGTGCCAGCAGCTCCCCACAGGGGAGAGGGCTAGCTCGGCAGCATTTT TRBV7-8 TRBD1 NA TRBJ1-5
CASLDNRRTNNEQFF TGTGCCAGTCTTGATAACAGGCGAACAAACAATGAGCAGTTCTTC TRBV6-5 NA NA TRBJ2-1
CASSSALGWVREANEKLFF TGTGCCAGCAGCTCAGCCCTGGGATGGGTCAGGGAAGCTAATGAAAAACTGTTTTTT TRBV11-2 NA NA TRBJ1-4
CASSPSPAADSNQPQHF TGTGCCAGCAGCCCCTCCCCGGCGGCGGATTCCAATCAGCCCCAGCATTTT TRBV5-4 NA NA TRBJ1-5
CASSSHRDRDQPQHF TGTGCCAGCAGTTCGCACCGGGACAGAGATCAGCCCCAGCATTTT TRBV6-5 TRBD1 NA TRBJ1-5
CASSPPVPGAGEYEQYF TGTGCCAGCAGTCCCCCCGTACCTGGGGCGGGGGAATACGAGCAGTACTTC TRBV28 TRBD2 NA TRBJ2-7